This TCR beta chain emerged from a study of immune evolution from preneoplasia to lung adenocarcinoma. Worth noting for this clone: Its antigen is as yet unknown.

Clones were read by immunoSEQ multiplex PCR, and TCRdb kept only the in-frame ones, dropping some. Of 7,400 or so clones in the sample, around 81% were seen once. Germline V gene data show CDR1 as MNHEY and CDR2 as SVGAGI. This CDR3 region has 12 residues. V was clipped by 5 bases and J by 8 bases; unmatched bases: 4. Patient tissue came from resections in Japan or China, 2014–2017. Study-wide results and caveats: Normal lung had the highest top T cell clone frequencies. Later-stage lesions seemingly showed higher T cell density and diversity than normal lung.

Specimen: FFPE adjacent normal lung tissue. The gene calls are TRBV6-5 and TRBJ1-2, with 8 bases lining up with TRBD1. This clonotype was obtained from a person aged 65 to 79 with lung adenocarcinoma. The DNA of the CDR3 is TGTGCCAGCAGTCGCGACAGGGGAGGCTACACCTTC. Encoded protein: CASSRDRGGYTF.